The T cell receptor (beta chain) under discussion was sequenced for a study of early T cells in non-severe SARS-CoV-2 infection. For the study at large: Chains from this unsorted whole-blood bulk RNA could not be paired. Study conclusions and caveats: Private and CD4 specificities were missed by VDJdb matching, skewed to anti-spike CD8.

TCRdb processed the 5' RACE reads anew with MiXCR; each CDR3 protein has one entry. Of approximately 66,000 distinct CDR3 sequences listed, approximately 13% are singletons. In its sample, this clonotype is medium-sized (0.01 to 0.1%). The antigen is not known. Germline lookup yields CDR1 SNHLY and CDR2 FYNNEI. This CDR3 spans 12 amino acids. V was clipped by 7 bases and J by 7 bases, with 12 bases between them. This clonotype originated in an adult who was a healthcare worker with PCR-confirmed SARS-CoV-2 infection or an uninfected control (not recorded which). This chain joins TRBV2 and TRBJ2-3; D might be TRBD2 (5 bases). Sequences were obtained from whole blood. The CDR3, as DNA: TGTGCCAGCACACCGACGGGAAATACGCAGTATTTT. Protein: CASTPTGNTQYF.